This TCR beta chain appears in the sequencing data of a study of CDR3 diversity in severe acne. CDR1 MNHEY and CDR2 SVGAGI come from the germline V gene. Trimming stripped 2 bases from V and 3 bases from J, with 5 bases between. This CDR3 region has 12 residues. TCRdb reprocessed the PCR reads via MiXCR and lists one record per CDR3 protein. The table has approximately 84,000 distinct CDR3 sequences, under 65% seen once. The clonotype originates from a male donor in good health, without acne. This chain uses TRBV6-5 with TRBJ2-7; D gene unclear. Sequencing was done on a sample of blood. The CDR3 reads CASSYRIYEQYF. The CDR3 DNA reads as TGTGCCAGCAGTTACCGGATCTACGAGCAGTACTTC.